Each of the 31 T cell receptor beta chains below was sequenced from the same sample in a study of CD8 T cells in ankylosing spondylitis (TCRdb year 2017). Preparation of the library involved 5' RACE. The instrument given in TCRdb is Illumina HiSeq 2500. TCRdb redid the processing of the public reads, applying fastp at Q25 and MiXCR, and retained in-frame beta chains. Under each unique CDR3 protein, matching rows form one entry showing the most common genes and DNA. The sample includes some 200,000 distinct CDR3 sequences, with around 13% observed a single time. Of the sample, 16% falls within the top ten clones. The sample consisted of blood, either unsorted or a sorted T cell fraction (not recorded which). These receptors were taken from a male donor with ankylosing spondylitis or in good health (not recorded which).

This clonotype appeared a few times. The chain recombines TRBV11-2 with TRBJ2-7, with a possible D match to TRBD1 (6 bases). Trimming took 5 bases from V and 4 from J, leaving 15 bases between them. The germline CDR1 and CDR2 sequences are SGHAT and FQNNGV. CDR3 length: 14 amino acids. In DNA, the CDR3 is TGTGCCAGCAGCACCGCAGGTGGACAGTACGAGCAGTACTTC. It is translated as CASSTAGGQYEQYF.

V gene TRBV20-1 combines with J gene TRBJ2-7; no clear D. V lost 6 bases and J lost 0, with 12 bases in between. Per the germline V gene, CDR1 is DFQATT and CDR2 is SNEGSKA (reference sequence). This CDR3 is built from 13 residues. The CDR3 DNA is TGCAGTGCCCTGACTCCCAGCTCCTACGAGCAGTACTTC. It is translated as CSALTPSSYEQYF.

This chain joins TRBV9 and TRBJ2-2, with 7 positions matching TRBD1. The CDR3 is made up of 14 amino acids. J lost 7 bases, V lost 3 bases, and 6 bases had no gene match. Germline V gene sequence: CDR1 SGDLS, CDR2 YYNGEE. CDR3 loop: CASSANRGVGELFF. The CDR3 nucleotides read TGTGCCAGCAGCGCAAACAGGGGAGTCGGGGAGCTGTTTTTT.

This clonotype was counted a few times. The rearrangement uses TRBV6-1 and TRBJ2-7; possibly TRBD1 for D (5 bases). The germline gives CDR1 MNHNS, CDR2 SASEGT. This CDR3 comprises 15 residues. V shed 3 bases and J shed 2 bases, with 14 bases lying between them. The CDR3: CASSDFTGSTYEQYF. The CDR3 DNA sequence: TGTGCCAGCAGTGATTTCACAGGATCGACCTACGAGCAGTACTTC.

The chain has TRBV5-1 and TRBJ2-3, with TRBD1 matching 8 bases. J was trimmed by 3 bases and V by 4 bases; bases with no gene match: 10. The CDR3 consists of 16 residues. Per the germline V gene, CDR1 is SGHRS and CDR2 is YFSETQ. The CDR3 DNA follows: TGCGCCAGCAGCACCTCAGGGGGCCCGTTTACAGATACGCAGTATTTT. Its protein product is CASSTSGGPFTDTQYF.

In its sample, this clonotype was seen a few times. Germline is not matched at one junction end, which may reflect a read error. This sequence joins TRBV12-3 or TRBV12-4 and TRBJ1-2; 9 bases line up with TRBD1. The CDR3 has 14 residues. The CDR3 loop reads CASSSGTGNPLGAF. In nucleotides, the CDR3 is TGTGCCAGCAGTTCCGGGACAGGGAACCCCCTTGGGGCCTTC.

The chain combines TRBV14 with TRBJ2-1; the match to TRBD2 covers 10 bases. The CDR3 spans 17 residues. Germline V lookup: CDR1 SGHDN, CDR2 FVKESK. The junction had 12 bases not matched to a gene; V was cut back by 4 bases and J by 6 bases. The CDR3 DNA reads as TGTGCCAGCAGCCCGGGGAGCGGGAGGGCCGGCGGCAATGAGCAGTTCTTC. Residues: CASSPGSGRAGGNEQFF. Together with reference TRBV14 and TRBJ2-1, the CDR3 gives the full variable domain: EAGVTQFPSHSVIEKGQTVTLRCDPISGHDNLYWYRRVMGKEIKFLLHFVKESKQDESGMPNNRFLAERTGGTYSTLKVQPAELEDSGVYFCASSPGSGRAGGNEQFFGPGTRLTVL.

The chain carries TRBV6-5 and TRBJ2-7, with a tentative D call TRBD2 (5 bases). V was pared by 4 bases and J by 6 bases, with 13 bases between. Germline V gene lookup returns CDR1 MNHEY and CDR2 SVGAGI. The CDR3 totals 13 residues. In nucleotides, the CDR3 is TGTGCCAGCAGTTCCCCTCGGGGTAGCGAGCAGTACTTC. Encoded protein: CASSSPRGSEQYF.

The J gene is TRBJ2-5, the V gene TRBV21-1; TRBD2 is the table's D call and was not checked against the DNA. TRBV21-1 corresponds to a pseudogene. CDR3 length: 16 amino acids. CDR3 sequence (DNA): TGTGCCAGCAGCAAAGTTAAGCTAGCGGTACAAGAGACCCAGTACTTC. Translating gives CASSKVKLAVQETQYF.

The chain uses TRBV25-1 and TRBJ2-1; 10 positions match TRBD1. The J segment lost 2 bases and the V segment lost 8 bases, leaving 3 bases of the junction unmatched. The germline CDR1 and CDR2 sequences are MGHDK and SYGVNS. This CDR3 has 14 residues. CDR3 in amino acids: CASLGQGAYNEQFF. The DNA for the CDR3 is TGTGCCAGCCTTGGACAGGGGGCCTACAATGAGCAGTTCTTC.

This chain uses TRBV4-1 with TRBJ2-1; the D is unclear. Looked up from germline, CDR1 is MGHRA and CDR2 is YSYEKL. This CDR3 region has 17 residues. V was clipped by 3 bases and J by 4 bases, with 19 bases between them. DNA of the CDR3: TGCGCCAGCAGCCAGAATTCGGCTGCCGATCCATACAATGAGCAGTTCTTC. It is translated as CASSQNSAADPYNEQFF.

The rearrangement links TRBV2 to TRBJ1-4, with D perhaps TRBD1 (6 bases). The CDR3 contains 14 residues. Looked up from germline, CDR1 is SNHLY and CDR2 is FYNNEI. The ends were cut back, 5 bases at V and 3 bases at J, with 10 bases in the middle. The CDR3 region is CASSSTGPNEKLFF. The CDR3, as DNA: TGTGCCAGCAGTTCTACAGGGCCTAATGAAAAACTGTTTTTT. Full variable domain (outside the CDR3, taken from reference TRBV2 and TRBJ1-4): EPEVTQTPSHQVTQMGQEVILRCVPISNHLYFYWYRQILGQKVEFLVSFYNNEISEKSEIFDDQFSVERPDGSNFTLKIRSTKLEDSAMYFCASSSTGPNEKLFFGSGTQLSVL.

This clonotype was detected only a few times. The genes are TRBV20-1 and TRBJ1-1, with D maybe TRBD1 (5 bases). Germline-derived CDR1 and CDR2 are DFQATT and SNEGSKA (reference sequence). The CDR3 spans 14 residues. The germline V and J ends were trimmed by 1 base and 0 bases, with 9 bases remaining between them. CDR3: CSARVADMNTEAFF. CDR3 DNA: TGCAGTGCTAGAGTGGCGGACATGAACACTGAAGCTTTCTTT.

Note on this clonotype: An end of the junction differs from the germline gene, which may be a read error. The J gene is TRBJ2-5, the V gene TRBV12-3 or TRBV12-4; 7 nucleotides line up with TRBD1. CDR3 length: 18 amino acids. DNA of the CDR3: TGTACCAGCAGTCCGGACGGCGACAGGGTCGAAATAGGGGAGACCCAGTACTTC. Amino acids: CTSSPDGDRVEIGETQYF.

This clonotype was observed many times. The chain couples TRBV12-3 or TRBV12-4 to TRBJ2-7; D call uncertain. V was shortened by 1 base and J by 4 bases, with 11 bases between the two germline ends. This CDR3 is built from 14 residues. CDR3: CASSLGAGDYEQYF. CDR3 nucleotide sequence: TGTGCCAGCAGTTTAGGGGCAGGAGATTACGAGCAGTACTTC.

This chain links TRBV6-1 with TRBJ2-7, with no clear D. V was pared by 6 bases and J by 0 bases, with 15 bases between. This CDR3 comprises 15 residues. Germline V lookup: CDR1 MNHNS, CDR2 SASEGT. CDR3 in amino acids: CASSLTDSTSYEQYF. CDR3 in DNA: TGTGCCAGCAGCCTAACAGACTCGACCTCCTACGAGCAGTACTTC.

The gene calls are TRBV7-6 and TRBJ2-5; 10 nucleotides agree with TRBD1. The CDR3 covers 13 residues. Germline CDR1 SGHVS, CDR2 FNYEAQ. V gave up 6 bases and J gave up 4 bases; unmatched junction bases: 2. The CDR3 loop reads CASRTGGLETQYF. CDR3 DNA: TGTGCCAGCAGGACAGGGGGCTTAGAGACCCAGTACTTC. The whole variable domain, remainder taken from reference TRBV7-6 and TRBJ2-5, is GAGVSQSPRYKVTKRGQDVALRCDPISGHVSLYWYRQALGQGPEFLTYFNYEAQQDKSGLPNDRFSAERPEGSISTLTIQRTEQRDSAMYRCASRTGGLETQYFGPGTRLLVL.

This clonotype has a handful of counts. The rearrangement links TRBV2 to TRBJ1-5; D may be TRBD1 (5 bases). This CDR3 spans 15 amino acids. Germline V gives CDR1 SNHLY, CDR2 FYNNEI. Between the trimmed V and J ends, which lost 8 bases and 3 bases, there was a span of 17 bases. The CDR3 nucleotides are TGTGCCAGCGGCCGCCAAGGACACGTCAATCAGCCCCAGCATTTT. This sequence encodes CASGRQGHVNQPQHF.

The chain links TRBV5-1 to TRBJ2-1; 10 bases agree with TRBD2. The germline CDR1 and CDR2 sequences are SGHRS and YFSETQ. V lost 0 bases, J lost 10 bases, and 7 bases stayed unmatched. The CDR3 has 15 residues. CDR3 loop: CASSLESGRALEQFF. CDR3 bases: TGCGCCAGCAGCTTGGAGAGCGGGAGGGCCTTGGAGCAGTTCTTC.

This clonotype was counted at least ten times. The rearrangement uses TRBV7-9 and TRBJ2-1; D call uncertain. The germline V gene has CDR1 SEHNR and CDR2 FQNEAQ (reference sequence). The CDR3 contains 14 residues. Trimming cost V 1 base and J 4 bases, with 8 bases left between them. The CDR3 DNA is TGTGCCAGCAGCTTAGTCGCTATGTACAATGAGCAGTTCTTC. Its protein is CASSLVAMYNEQFF. Looking up the rest from reference TRBV7-9 and TRBJ2-1 gives the full variable domain: DTGVSQNPRHKITKRGQNVTFRCDPISEHNRLYWYRQTLGQGPEFLTYFQNEAQLEKSRLLSDRFSAERPKGSFSTLEIQRTEQGDSAMYLCASSLVAMYNEQFFGPGTRLTVL.

The chain carries TRBV19 and TRBJ1-1, with D tentatively TRBD1 (5 bases). The CDR3 consists of 14 residues. Germline V CDR1 and CDR2: LNHDA, SQIVND (reference sequence). V shed 4 bases and J shed 0 bases, with 9 bases lying between them. This chain's CDR3 is CASSNGGMNTEAFF. The DNA of the CDR3 is TGTGCCAGTAGTAACGGGGGGATGAACACTGAAGCTTTCTTT.

This clonotype was seen more than once but under ten times. The genes are TRBV5-1 and TRBJ2-2; D gene unclear. CDR3 length equals 13 residues. CDR1 and CDR2 (germline): SGHRS, YFSETQ. V dropped 9 bases and J dropped 5 bases, with 14 bases sitting between them. CDR3: CATPRPSTGELFF. CDR3 bases: TGCGCCACCCCCAGGCCTTCGACCGGGGAGCTGTTTTTT.

This sequence joins TRBV12-3 or TRBV12-4 and TRBJ2-7; 7 bases fit TRBD2. The V gene end was trimmed by 2 bases and the J gene end by 4 bases; junction bases not matched to a gene: 14. CDR3 length: 17 residues. Here the CDR3 DNA reads TGTGCCAGCAGTTTAATGTTGTTAGGCGGGAGAGTTTACGAGCAGTACTTC. It specifies CASSLMLLGGRVYEQYF.

In this sample, this clonotype turned up a few times. V usage is TRBV5-1 and J usage is TRBJ2-2; D is perhaps TRBD1 (6 bases). The germline V gene encodes CDR1 SGHRS and CDR2 YFSETQ. The CDR3 totals 16 residues. V was trimmed by 3 bases and J by 6 bases, leaving 18 bases between them. Here the CDR3 DNA reads TGCGCCAGCAGCTGGTCCGGACAGATGGTATCCGGGGAGCTGTTTTTT. The encoded protein is CASSWSGQMVSGELFF.

The chain couples TRBV7-9 to TRBJ2-3; 11 bases line up with TRBD2. V shed 5 bases, J shed 6 bases, and the junction held 10 bases outside the gene matches. This CDR3 contains 16 residues. Germline lookup yields CDR1 SEHNR and CDR2 FQNEAQ (reference sequence). CDR3 nucleotides: TGTGCCAGCAGCGAGCTAGCGGGGGGTCCCGGCGATACGCAGTATTTT. It encodes CASSELAGGPGDTQYF.

This chain connects TRBV4-1 to TRBJ1-6; D remains ambiguous. Trimming cost V 4 bases and J 7 bases, with 11 bases left between them. In germline, CDR1 is MGHRA, CDR2 YSYEKL. This CDR3 spans 14 amino acids. In DNA form, the CDR3 reads TGCGCCAGCAGCCCGGACCCCTCCAATTCACCCCTCCACTTT. This codes for CASSPDPSNSPLHF.

This clonotype showed up just a few times. The gene calls are TRBV12-3 or TRBV12-4 and TRBJ1-1; D ambiguous. V lost 5 bases and J lost 6, with 19 bases in between. The CDR3 length is 15 residues. The CDR3 nucleotides read TGTGCCAGCAGTCATCTGGAACGGGGATTGTCTGAAGCTTTCTTT. Amino acid sequence: CASSHLERGLSEAFF.

The chain has TRBV30 and TRBJ2-3; 8 positions match TRBD2. Germline V gives CDR1 GTSNPN, CDR2 SVGIG (reference sequence). CDR3 length: 15 residues. With 5 bases clipped from V and 3 bases from J, the junction kept 10 bases outside the gene matches. This chain's CDR3 is CAWGPGLGETDTQYF. The CDR3 nucleotides are TGTGCCTGGGGACCGGGACTAGGCGAGACAGATACGCAGTATTTT.

This clonotype was seen ten or more times. This sequence joins TRBV29-1 and TRBJ1-1; no definite D call. This CDR3 region has 13 residues. Trimming removed 6 bases from V and 0 bases from J, with 11 bases in between. Germline values: CDR1 SQVTM, CDR2 ANQGSEA. The DNA of the CDR3 is TGCAGCGTAGGTTACGGGGTGAACACTGAAGCTTTCTTT. It specifies CSVGYGVNTEAFF.

The chain recombines TRBV30 with TRBJ1-2; possible D gene TRBD1, 5 bases. The CDR3 runs 14 residues. Germline CDR1 reads GTSNPN; CDR2 reads SVGIG (reference sequence). CDR3 in amino acids: CAKFSGGFISGYTF. In DNA form, the CDR3 reads TGTGCGAAGTTTTCGGGGGGATTTATTTCTGGCTACACCTTC.

This clonotype was seen only a few times. V usage is TRBV7-6 and J usage is TRBJ2-1, with 12 bases aligning to TRBD2. Germline loops: CDR1 SGHVS, CDR2 FNYEAQ. This CDR3 is 16 amino acids long. The V and J ends lost 1 base and 6 bases, in that order; junction bases with no gene match: 4. The CDR3 protein is CASSLEASGGANEQFF. The CDR3 nucleotides read TGTGCCAGCAGCTTAGAGGCTAGCGGGGGGGCCAATGAGCAGTTCTTC.